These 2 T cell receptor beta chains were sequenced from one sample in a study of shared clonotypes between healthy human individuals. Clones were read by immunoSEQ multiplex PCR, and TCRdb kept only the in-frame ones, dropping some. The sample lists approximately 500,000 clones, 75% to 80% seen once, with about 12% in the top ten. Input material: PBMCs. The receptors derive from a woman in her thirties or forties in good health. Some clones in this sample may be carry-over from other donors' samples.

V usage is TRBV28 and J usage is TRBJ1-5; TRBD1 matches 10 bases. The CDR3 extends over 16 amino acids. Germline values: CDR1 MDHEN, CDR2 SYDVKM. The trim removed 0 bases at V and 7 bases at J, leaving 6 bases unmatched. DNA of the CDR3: TGTGCCAGCAGTTTATGGACAGGGGGCGCACGGCAGCCCCAGCATTTT. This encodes CASSLWTGGARQPQHF.

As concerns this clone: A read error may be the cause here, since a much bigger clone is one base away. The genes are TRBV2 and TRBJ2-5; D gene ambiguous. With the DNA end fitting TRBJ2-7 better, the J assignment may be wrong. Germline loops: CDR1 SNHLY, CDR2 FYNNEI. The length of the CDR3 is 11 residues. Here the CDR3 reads CASSHAYEQYF. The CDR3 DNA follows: TGTGCCAGCAGCCACGCCTACGAGCAGTACTTC.